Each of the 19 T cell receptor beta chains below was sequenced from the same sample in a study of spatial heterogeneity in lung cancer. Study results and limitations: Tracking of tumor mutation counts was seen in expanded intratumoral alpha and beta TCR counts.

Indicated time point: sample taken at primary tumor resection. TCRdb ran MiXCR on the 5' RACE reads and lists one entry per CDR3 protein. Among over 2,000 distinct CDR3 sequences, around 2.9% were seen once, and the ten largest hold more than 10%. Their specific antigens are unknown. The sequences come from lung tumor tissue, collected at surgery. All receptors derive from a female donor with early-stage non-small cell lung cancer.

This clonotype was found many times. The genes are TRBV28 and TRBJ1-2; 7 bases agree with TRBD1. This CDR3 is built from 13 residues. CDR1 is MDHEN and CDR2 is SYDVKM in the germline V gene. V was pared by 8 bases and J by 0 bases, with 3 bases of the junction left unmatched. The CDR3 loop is CASVRGTNYGYTF. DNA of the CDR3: TGTGCCAGCGTCAGGGGGACTAACTATGGCTACACCTTC.

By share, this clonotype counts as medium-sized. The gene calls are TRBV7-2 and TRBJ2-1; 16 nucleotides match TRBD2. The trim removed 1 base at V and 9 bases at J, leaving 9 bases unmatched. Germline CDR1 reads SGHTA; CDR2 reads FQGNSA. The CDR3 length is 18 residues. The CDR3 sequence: CASSLVAGLAGGPTEQFF. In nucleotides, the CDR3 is TGTGCCAGCAGCTTAGTAGCGGGACTAGCGGGGGGGCCGACTGAGCAGTTCTTC. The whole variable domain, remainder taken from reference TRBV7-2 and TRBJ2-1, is GAGVSQSPSNKVTEKGKDVELRCDPISGHTALYWYRQSLGQGLEFLIYFQGNSAPDKSGLPSDRFSAERTGGSVSTLTIQRTQQEDSAVYLCASSLVAGLAGGPTEQFFGPGTRLTVL.

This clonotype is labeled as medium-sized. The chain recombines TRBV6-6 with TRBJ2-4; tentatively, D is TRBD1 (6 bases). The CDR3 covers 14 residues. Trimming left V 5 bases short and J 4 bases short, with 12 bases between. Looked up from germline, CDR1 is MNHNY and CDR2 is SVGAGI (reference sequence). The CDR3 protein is CASSGGRVKNIQYF. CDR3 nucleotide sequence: TGTGCCAGCAGTGGGGGCCGTGTTAAAAACATTCAGTACTTC.

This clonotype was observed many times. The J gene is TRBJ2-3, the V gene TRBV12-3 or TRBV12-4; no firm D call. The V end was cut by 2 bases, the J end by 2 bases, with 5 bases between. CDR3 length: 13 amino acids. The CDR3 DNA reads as TGTGCCAGCAGTTTAATCTCCACAGATACGCAGTATTTT. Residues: CASSLISTDTQYF.

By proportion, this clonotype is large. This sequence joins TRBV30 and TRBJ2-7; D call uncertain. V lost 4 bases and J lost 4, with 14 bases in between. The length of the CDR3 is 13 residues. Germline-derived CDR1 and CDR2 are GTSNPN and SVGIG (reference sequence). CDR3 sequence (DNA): TGTGCCTGGATCGGGCGTACCTCTTACGAGCAGTACTTC. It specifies CAWIGRTSYEQYF.

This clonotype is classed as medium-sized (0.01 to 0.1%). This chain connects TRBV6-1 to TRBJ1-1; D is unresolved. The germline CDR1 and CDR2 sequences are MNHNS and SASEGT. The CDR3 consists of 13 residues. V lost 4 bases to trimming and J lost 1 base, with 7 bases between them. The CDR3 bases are TGTGCCAGCAGTGTACAGAGGAACACTGAAGCTTTCTTT. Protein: CASSVQRNTEAFF.

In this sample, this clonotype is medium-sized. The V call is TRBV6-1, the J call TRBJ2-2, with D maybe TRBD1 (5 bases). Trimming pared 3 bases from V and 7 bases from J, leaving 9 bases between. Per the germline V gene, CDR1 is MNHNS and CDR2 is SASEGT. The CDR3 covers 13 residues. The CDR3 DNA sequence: TGTGCCAGCAGTGACAGGGCGATCGGGGAGCTGTTTTTT. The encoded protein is CASSDRAIGELFF.

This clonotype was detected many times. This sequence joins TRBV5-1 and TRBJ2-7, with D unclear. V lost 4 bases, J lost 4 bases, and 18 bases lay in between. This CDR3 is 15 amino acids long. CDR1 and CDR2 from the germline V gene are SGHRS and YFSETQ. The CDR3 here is CASSLDPLVRYEQYF. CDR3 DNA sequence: TGCGCCAGCAGCCTAGACCCCTTAGTTAGGTACGAGCAGTACTTC.

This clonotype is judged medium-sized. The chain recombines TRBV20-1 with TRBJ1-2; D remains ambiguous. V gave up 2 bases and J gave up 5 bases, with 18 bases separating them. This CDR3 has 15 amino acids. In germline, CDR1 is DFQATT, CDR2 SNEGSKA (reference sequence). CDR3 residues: CSARLAPNIVYGYTF. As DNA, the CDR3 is TGCAGTGCTAGACTGGCGCCAAACATAGTTTATGGCTACACCTTC.

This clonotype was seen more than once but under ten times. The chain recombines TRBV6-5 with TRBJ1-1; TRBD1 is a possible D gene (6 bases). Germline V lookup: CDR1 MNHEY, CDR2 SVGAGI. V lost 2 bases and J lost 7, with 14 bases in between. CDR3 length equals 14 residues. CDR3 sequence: CASSYRTQGSEAFF. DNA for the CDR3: TGTGCCAGCAGTTACCGAACCCAGGGGAGTGAAGCTTTCTTT.

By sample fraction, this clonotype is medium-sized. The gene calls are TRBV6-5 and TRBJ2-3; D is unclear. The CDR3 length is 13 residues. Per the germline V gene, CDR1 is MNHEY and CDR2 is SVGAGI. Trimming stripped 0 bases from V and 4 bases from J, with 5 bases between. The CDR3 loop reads CASSYSNPDTQYF. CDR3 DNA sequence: TGTGCCAGCAGTTACTCGAACCCAGATACGCAGTATTTT.

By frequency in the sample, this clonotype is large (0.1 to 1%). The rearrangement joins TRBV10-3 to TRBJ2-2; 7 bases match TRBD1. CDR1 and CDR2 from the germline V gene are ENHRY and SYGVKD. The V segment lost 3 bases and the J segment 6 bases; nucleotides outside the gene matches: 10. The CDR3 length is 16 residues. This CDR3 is CAISEKQGFTSGELFF. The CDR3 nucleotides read TGTGCCATCAGTGAAAAACAGGGGTTCACCTCCGGGGAGCTGTTTTTT.

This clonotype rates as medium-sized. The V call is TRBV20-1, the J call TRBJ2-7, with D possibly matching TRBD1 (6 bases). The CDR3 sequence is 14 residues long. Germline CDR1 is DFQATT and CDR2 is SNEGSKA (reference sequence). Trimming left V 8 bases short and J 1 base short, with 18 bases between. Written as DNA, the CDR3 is TGCAGTCTTACACAGGGTGGGGGATCCTACGAGCAGTACTTC. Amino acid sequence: CSLTQGGGSYEQYF.

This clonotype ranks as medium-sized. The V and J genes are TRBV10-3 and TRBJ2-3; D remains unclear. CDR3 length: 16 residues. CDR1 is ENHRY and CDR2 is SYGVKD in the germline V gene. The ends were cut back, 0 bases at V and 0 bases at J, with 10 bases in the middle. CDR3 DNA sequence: TGTGCCATCAGTGAGTCGTTCTCGGCTAGCACAGATACGCAGTATTTT. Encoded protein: CAISESFSASTDTQYF.

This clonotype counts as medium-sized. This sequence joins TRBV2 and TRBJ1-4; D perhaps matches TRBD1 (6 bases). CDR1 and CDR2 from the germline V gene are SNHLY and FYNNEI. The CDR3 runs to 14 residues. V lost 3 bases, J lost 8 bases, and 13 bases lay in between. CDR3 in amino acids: CASSDQGTGEKLFF. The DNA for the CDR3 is TGTGCCAGCAGTGACCAGGGGACCGGGGAAAAACTGTTTTTT. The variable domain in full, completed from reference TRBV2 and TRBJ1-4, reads EPEVTQTPSHQVTQMGQEVILRCVPISNHLYFYWYRQILGQKVEFLVSFYNNEISEKSEIFDDQFSVERPDGSNFTLKIRSTKLEDSAMYFCASSDQGTGEKLFFGSGTQLSVL.

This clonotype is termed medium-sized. The CDR3 loop is CASGGTVGTDTQYF. The CDR3, as DNA: TGTGCCAGCGGGGGGACAGTTGGCACAGATACGCAGTATTTT. The gene calls are TRBV12-3 or TRBV12-4 and TRBJ2-3; D is possibly TRBD1 (7 bases). The CDR3 sequence is 14 residues long. Trimming pared 8 bases from V and 1 base from J, leaving 13 bases between.

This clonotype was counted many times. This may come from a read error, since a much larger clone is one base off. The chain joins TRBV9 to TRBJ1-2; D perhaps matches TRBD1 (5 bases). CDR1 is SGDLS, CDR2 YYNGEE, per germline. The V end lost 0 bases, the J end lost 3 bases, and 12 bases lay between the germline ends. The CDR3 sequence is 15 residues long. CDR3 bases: TGTGCCAGCAGCGTAGCTGGAGGGGTCGACTATGGCTACACCTTC. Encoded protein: CASSVAGGVDYGYTF.

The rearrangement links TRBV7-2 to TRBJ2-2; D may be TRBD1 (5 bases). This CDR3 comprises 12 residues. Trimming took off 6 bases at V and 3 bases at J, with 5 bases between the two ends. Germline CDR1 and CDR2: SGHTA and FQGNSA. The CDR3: CASRGDTGELFF. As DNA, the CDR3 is TGTGCCAGCAGAGGGGACACCGGGGAGCTGTTTTTT.

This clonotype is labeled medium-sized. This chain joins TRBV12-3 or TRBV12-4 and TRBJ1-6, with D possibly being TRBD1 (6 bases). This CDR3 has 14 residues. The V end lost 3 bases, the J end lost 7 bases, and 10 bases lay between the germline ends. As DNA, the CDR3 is TGTGCCAGCAGTTTTAGCAGGGGAAATTCACCCCTCCACTTT. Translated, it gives CASSFSRGNSPLHF.